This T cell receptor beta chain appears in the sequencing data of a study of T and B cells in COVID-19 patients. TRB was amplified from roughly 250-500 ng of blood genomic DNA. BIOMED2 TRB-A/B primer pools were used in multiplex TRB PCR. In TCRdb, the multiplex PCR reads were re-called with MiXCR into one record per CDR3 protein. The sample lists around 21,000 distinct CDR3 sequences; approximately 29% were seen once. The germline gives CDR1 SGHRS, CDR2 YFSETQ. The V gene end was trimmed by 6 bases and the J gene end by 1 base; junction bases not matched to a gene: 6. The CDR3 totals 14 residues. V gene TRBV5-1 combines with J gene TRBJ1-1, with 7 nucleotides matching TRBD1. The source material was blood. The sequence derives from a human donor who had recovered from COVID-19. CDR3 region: CASKDRAGNTEAFF. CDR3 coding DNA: TGCGCCAGCAAAGACAGGGCAGGGAACACTGAAGCTTTCTTT.